The 20 T cell receptor beta chains listed next were all sequenced from one sample in a study of Ad26.COV2.S vaccination and SARS-CoV-2 variants. Treatment indicated: some 19 received Ad26.COV2.S at low or high dose, single or two shots; several received placebo; per-sample allocation not given. Each sample was drawn 63 days after the first injection (of vaccine or placebo). Repertoires were generated with immunoSEQ multiplex PCR, while TCRdb's copy carries only in-frame clones and drops some. This sample yields about 680,000 clones, of which approximately 88% are seen a single time; over 1.3% belongs to the top ten. The sample in question was peripheral blood, obtained in a trial of Ad26.COV2.S vaccine versus placebo. These receptors all stem from a person between 18 and 65 years old who received the Ad26.COV2.S COVID-19 vaccine or a placebo.

V gene TRBV7-6 combines with J gene TRBJ1-1; 7 bases agree with TRBD1. Trimming took 1 base from V and 3 from J; bases not matched to a gene: 8. Per germline, CDR1 SGHVS and CDR2 FNYEAQ. The CDR3 has 16 amino acids. The DNA for the CDR3 is TGTGCCAGCAGCTTAGTTCAAGACAGGGTTGACACTGAAGCTTTCTTT. Protein product: CASSLVQDRVDTEAFF.

The sample holds one count of this clone. CDR3 DNA sequence: TGTGCCAGCAGCCCACTCGGGGATAACATTGAGCAGTTCTTC. Its protein product is CASSPLGDNIEQFF. The chain links TRBV3-1 (or the pseudogene TRBV3-2) to TRBJ2-1, with D maybe TRBD2 (5 bases). CDR1 is LGHDT and CDR2 is YNNKEL in the germline V gene (reference sequence). V lost 4 bases, J lost 9 bases, and 16 bases lay in between. This CDR3 comprises 14 residues.

The chain combines TRBV21-1 with TRBJ1-4. TRBV21-1 is a recognized pseudogene. The CDR3 length is 17 residues. In DNA form, the CDR3 reads TGTGCCAGCAGCAATAAGGGCAGCCTTTCAACTAATGAAAAACTGTTTTTT. Translating it yields CASSNKGSLSTNEKLFF.

The rearrangement joins TRBV6-5 to TRBJ1-1; 9 nucleotides agree with TRBD1. In germline, CDR1 is MNHEY, CDR2 SVGAGI. The V and J ends lost 5 bases and 4 bases, in that order; junction bases with no gene match: 5. The CDR3 is 14 residues long. CDR3 nucleotide sequence: TGTGCCAGCAGTACAACAGGGGGCGGCACTGAAGCTTTCTTT. This sequence encodes CASSTTGGGTEAFF.

The CDR3, as DNA: TGTGCCAGCAGCACACAGGGGATGGTAGCTAATGAAAAACTGTTTTTT. Translation: CASSTQGMVANEKLFF. The chain is built from TRBV7-2 and TRBJ1-4; 7 bases match TRBD1. Germline values: CDR1 SGHTA, CDR2 FQGNSA. The CDR3 length is 16 residues. The V gene end was trimmed by 5 bases and the J gene end by 3 bases; junction bases not matched to a gene: 9.

This sequence joins TRBV5-4 and TRBJ2-7; 8 nucleotides line up with TRBD1. There are 15 residues in the CDR3. V gave up 4 bases and J gave up 2 bases; unmatched junction bases: 8. Germline V gene data show CDR1 as SGHNT and CDR2 as YYREEE (reference sequence). Here the CDR3 reads CASSPDRGPPYEQYF. Here the CDR3 DNA reads TGTGCCAGCAGCCCAGACAGGGGTCCTCCCTACGAGCAGTACTTC. Drawing the rest from reference TRBV5-4 and TRBJ2-7, the complete variable domain is ETGVTQSPTHLIKTRGQQVTLRCSSQSGHNTVSWYQQALGQGPQFIFQYYREEENGRGNFPPRFSGLQFPNYSSELNVNALELDDSALYLCASSPDRGPPYEQYFGPGTRLTVT.

This clone was counted only a few times. The chain links TRBV29-1 to TRBJ1-1, with a possible D match to TRBD1 (6 bases). The CDR3 loop spans 11 amino acids. Looked up from germline, CDR1 is SQVTM and CDR2 is ANQGSEA. Trimming shortened V by 6 bases and J by 2 bases, and 7 bases separated the two germline ends. The chain's CDR3 is CSVQGNTEAFF. CDR3 sequence (DNA): TGCAGCGTACAGGGAAACACTGAAGCTTTCTTT.

The chain recombines TRBV2 with TRBJ2-7; D not certain. CDR1 and CDR2 (germline): SNHLY, FYNNEI. The CDR3 contains 11 residues. V was shortened by 6 bases and J by 5 bases, with 8 bases between the two germline ends. Here the CDR3 reads CASSPDHEQYF. CDR3 sequence (DNA): TGTGCCAGCAGCCCGGACCACGAGCAGTACTTC.

The rearrangement links TRBV6-5 to TRBJ1-2, with D possibly TRBD1 on 6 matching bases. V was trimmed by 0 bases and J by 8 bases, leaving 13 bases between them. This CDR3 comprises 14 residues. From germline, CDR1 is MNHEY and CDR2 SVGAGI. The CDR3 loop is CASSYSTRGGGYTF. DNA for the CDR3: TGTGCCAGCAGTTACTCGACTAGGGGGGGAGGCTACACCTTC.

The chain couples TRBV7-9 to TRBJ2-2, with TRBD1 identical over 7 bases. Germline CDR1 SEHNR, CDR2 FQNEAQ (reference sequence). V shed 4 bases and J 3 bases; nucleotides not matched to a gene: 8. There are 16 residues in the CDR3. CDR3 coding DNA: TGTGCCAGCAGCTCCGGACAGGCTGGGGACACCGGGGAGCTGTTTTTT. Translating gives CASSSGQAGDTGELFF.

In this sample, this clone turned up a few times. V gene TRBV19 combines with J gene TRBJ1-2; D unclear. The CDR3 has 13 amino acids. Germline values: CDR1 LNHDA, CDR2 SQIVND (reference sequence). Trimming removed 1 base from V and 3 bases from J, with 6 bases in between. CDR3 in amino acids: CASSIAADYGYTF. CDR3 sequence (DNA): TGTGCCAGTAGTATAGCGGCAGACTATGGCTACACCTTC.

The rearrangement uses TRBV7-8 and TRBJ1-5; a weak D match, TRBD1 (5 bases). V was trimmed by 3 bases and J by 3 bases, leaving 15 bases between them. The CDR3 is 16 amino acids. Germline V gives CDR1 SGHVS, CDR2 FQNEAQ. The CDR3 DNA is TGTGCCAGCAGCTTTCTTACGGGACGGCTCAATCAGCCCCAGCATTTT. Protein sequence: CASSFLTGRLNQPQHF.

The count of this clone is one. The chain is built from TRBV11-2 and TRBJ1-4; 7 nucleotides line up with TRBD1. With V trimmed by 3 bases and J by 6 bases, 7 bases remained unmatched. The CDR3 consists of 15 residues. The V gene's germline CDR1 is SGHAT and CDR2 FQNNGV. The CDR3 spells CASSFDRDWYEKLFF. For the CDR3, the DNA is TGTGCCAGCAGCTTCGACAGGGACTGGTATGAAAAACTGTTTTTT.

Here the CDR3 reads CASSSRESQQYF. Here the CDR3 DNA reads TGTGCCAGCAGTTCCCGCGAATCACAGCAGTACTTC. V gene TRBV5-6 combines with J gene TRBJ2-7; D is undetermined. CDR3 length: 12 residues. Deletions cut 5 bases from V and 8 bases from J, with 14 bases between. CDR1 and CDR2 (germline): SGHDT, YYEEEE.

This clone was observed once. DNA for the CDR3: TGTGCCAGTAGTATATTGGGGAGCGGGAGTCCCTACAATGAGCAGTTCTTC. Protein: CASSILGSGSPYNEQFF. This chain connects TRBV19 to TRBJ2-1; 8 bases are a match to TRBD2. Germline V CDR1 and CDR2: LNHDA, SQIVND (reference sequence). The CDR3 has 17 residues. V gave up 2 bases and J gave up 2 bases; unmatched junction bases: 8.

The V call is TRBV2, the J call TRBJ1-6, with D possibly being TRBD1 (6 bases). CDR1 is SNHLY, CDR2 FYNNEI, per germline. Trimming took off 3 bases at V and 10 bases at J, with 13 bases between the two ends. The CDR3 covers 14 residues. CDR3 region: CASSDRQALSPLHF. CDR3 in DNA: TGTGCCAGCAGTGACCGACAGGCTCTCTCACCCCTCCACTTT.

J is TRBJ1-2 and V is TRBV5-4, with 12 positions matching TRBD1. CDR1 and CDR2 from the germline V gene are SGHNT and YYREEE (reference sequence). V lost 6 bases, J lost 4 bases, and 13 bases stayed unmatched. The CDR3 consists of 17 residues. Here the CDR3 DNA reads TGTGCCAGCACCCCCGACGCGGGGACAGGGGGCGTCTATGGCTACACCTTC. Protein sequence: CASTPDAGTGGVYGYTF.

The V call is TRBV20-1, the J call TRBJ1-5; D remains unclear. Trimming took 3 bases from V and 4 from J, leaving 7 bases between them. Germline V gene data show CDR1 as DFQATT and CDR2 as SNEGSKA (reference sequence). This CDR3 spans 12 amino acids. CDR3 sequence reads: CSASFLNQPQHF. The CDR3 bases are TGCAGTGCTAGTTTCTTAAATCAGCCCCAGCATTTT.

The chain carries TRBV6-1 and TRBJ2-5, with 7 bases matching TRBD2. Trimming at V came to 4 bases and at J to 2 bases, leaving 13 bases not matched to a gene. The CDR3 covers 17 residues. CDR1 and CDR2 from the germline V gene are MNHNS and SASEGT. The CDR3 reads CASSGRPLWTSQETQYF. In nucleotides, the CDR3 is TGTGCCAGCAGTGGGCGCCCACTCTGGACTAGTCAAGAGACCCAGTACTTC.

The chain carries TRBV30 and TRBJ2-2, with 14 bases that match TRBD2. The J segment lost 3 bases and the V segment lost 3 bases, leaving 9 bases of the junction unmatched. CDR1 is GTSNPN and CDR2 is SVGIG in the germline V gene (reference sequence). This CDR3 is 18 amino acids long. DNA of the CDR3: TGTGCCTGGAGCTCGGGACTAGCGGGAGCGTGGGACACCGGGGAGCTGTTTTTT. The encoded protein is CAWSSGLAGAWDTGELFF.